What follows describes a single T cell receptor (beta chain). Its specificity is not known. Produced via immunoSEQ multiplex PCR; TCRdb's table is partial and in-frame only. Here the sample spans about 35,000 clones, approximately 82% being singletons. These data come from a study of PD-1 blockade in classical Hodgkin lymphoma. Background on the study: Patients were treated with nivolumab at 3 mg/kg, and this was given intravenously every 2 weeks.

CDR1 is LGHNT, CDR2 FRNRAP, per germline. The CDR3 covers 14 residues. Deletions cut 2 bases from V and 5 bases from J, with 13 bases between. Every single patient, without exception, relapsed after autologous stem cell transplantation, and brentuximab vedotin exposure varied. Study-level findings and limits: Whereas CD4+ TCR diversity had risen significantly by C4D1, CD8+ TCR diversity had not.

The rearrangement uses TRBV12-5 and TRBJ2-7; perhaps TRBD2 as D (6 bases). Sample: peripheral blood mononuclear cells (PBMCs), taken before the second cycle of nivolumab. This receptor was taken from a human donor with classical Hodgkin lymphoma. The CDR3 bases are TGTGCTAGTGGTTTGTCGGGCAGGGAGGACGAGCAGTACTTC. Residues: CASGLSGREDEQYF.